The 10 T cell receptor beta chains presented below share a single source sample, sequenced in a study of T cells in Graves' hyperthyroidism and ophthalmopathy (dated by TCRdb to between 2018 and 2021). The method behind the library was multiplex PCR. The instrument was an Illumina HiSeq 2000. TCR beta CDR3 regions were amplified from RNA transcripts. A first-round RT-PCR of the TCR CDR3 used the HTBI primer set with the Qiagen OneStep RT-PCR kit. TCRdb cleaned the public reads at Q25 with fastp, built clones with MiXCR and kept in-frame beta chains. When rows share a CDR3 protein, they turn into one entry using the most common DNA and genes. In all, the sample holds roughly 380,000 distinct CDR3 sequences, and around 13% of those were seen once. The ten largest clones add up to less than 6.5% of the sample. The sequencing input was blood. The receptors were sampled from a woman aged 18-29 years with Graves' hyperthyroidism.

This clonotype was seen a handful of times. V and J are TRBV5-6 and TRBJ1-4; D is undetermined. Germline CDR1 and CDR2: SGHDT and YYEEEE. V was trimmed by 0 bases and J by 8 bases, leaving 14 bases between them. The CDR3 contains 15 residues. The CDR3 nucleotides are TGTGCCAGCAGCTTGGAAGGACTACTGGGAGAAAAACTGTTTTTT. As protein: CASSLEGLLGEKLFF.

This clonotype came up many times. This chain uses TRBV30 with TRBJ1-4; no clear D gene. This CDR3 is 14 amino acids long. Deletions cut 0 bases from V and 6 bases from J, with 11 bases between. CDR1 and CDR2 (germline): GTSNPN, SVGIG (reference sequence). This CDR3 is CAWSVLVGDEKLFF. DNA of the CDR3: TGTGCCTGGAGTGTACTCGTCGGAGATGAAAAACTGTTTTTT.

This clonotype has at least ten counts. The genes are TRBV20-1 and TRBJ2-1, with D tentatively TRBD1 or TRBD2 (5 bases each). V dropped 0 bases and J dropped 0 bases, with 12 bases sitting between them. Per the germline V gene, CDR1 is DFQATT and CDR2 is SNEGSKA (reference sequence). The CDR3 is 16 residues long. The CDR3 is CSARERRDHSYNEQFF. The CDR3 DNA reads TGCAGTGCTAGAGAAAGAAGGGACCACTCCTACAATGAGCAGTTCTTC.

This clonotype occurred many times. This sequence joins TRBV2 and TRBJ2-7, with D tentatively TRBD2 (7 bases). The CDR3 length is 14 residues. Germline values: CDR1 SNHLY, CDR2 FYNNEI. V gave up 8 bases and J gave up 3 bases, with 17 bases separating them. CDR3 sequence (DNA): TGTGCCAGCCGAGGGGGGAGGGCCGGCTACGAGCAGTACTTC. Translation gives CASRGGRAGYEQYF.

This clonotype showed up just a few times. The chain recombines TRBV13 with TRBJ2-1, with TRBD2 matching over 11 bases. Germline CDR1 PRHDT, CDR2 FYEKMQ (reference sequence). This CDR3 comprises 16 residues. V lost 2 bases and J lost 4; bases outside the gene matches: 4. The CDR3 nucleotides read TGTGCCAGCAGCTTAAGGACTAGCGGGTTATACAATGAGCAGTTCTTC. It codes for CASSLRTSGLYNEQFF.

The V gene is TRBV4-2, the J gene TRBJ2-7; 12 bases align to TRBD2. Germline V gene data show CDR1 as LGHNA and CDR2 as YNFKEQ. The CDR3 is 18 residues long. Trimming cost V 0 bases and J 0 bases; bases outside gene matches: 6. In DNA form, the CDR3 reads TGTGCCAGCAGCCAAGAACCCCCGGGACTAGCGGGCTCCTACGAGCAGTACTTC. Its translation is CASSQEPPGLAGSYEQYF.

This clonotype has more than one count but fewer than ten. The rearrangement joins TRBV20-1 to TRBJ1-5; D is uncertain. Trimming removed 2 bases at V and 0 bases at J, with 8 bases between. Germline V CDR1 and CDR2: DFQATT, SNEGSKA (reference sequence). The CDR3 has 14 amino acids. The CDR3 sequence: CSARRTYSNQPQHF. The CDR3, as DNA: TGCAGTGCTAGACGGACGTATAGCAATCAGCCCCAGCATTTT.

This clonotype was detected a few times. This chain connects TRBV7-3 to TRBJ2-2; no definite D call. Between the trimmed V and J ends, which lost 1 base and 0 bases, there was a span of 12 bases. Germline loops: CDR1 SGHTA, CDR2 FQGTGA. This CDR3 contains 17 residues. For the CDR3, the DNA is TGTGCCAGCAGCTTAAGTCCCGCTAGGGCGAACACCGGGGAGCTGTTTTTT. This encodes CASSLSPARANTGELFF.

The chain employs TRBV7-2 and TRBJ2-7, with 8 nucleotides matching TRBD2. Germline V gives CDR1 SGHTA, CDR2 FQGNSA. J gave up 3 bases and V 5 bases, and 9 bases lay outside the gene matches. The CDR3 sequence is 15 residues long. The CDR3: CASSPPTSGLYEQYF. CDR3 sequence (DNA): TGTGCCAGCAGCCCCCCAACTAGCGGCCTCTACGAGCAGTACTTC.

This clonotype was detected ten times or more. The rearrangement uses TRBV13 and TRBJ2-7; 8 positions match TRBD2. Germline CDR1 and CDR2: PRHDT and FYEKMQ (reference sequence). V lost 0 bases, J lost 0 bases, and 10 bases stayed unmatched. This CDR3 comprises 18 residues. CDR3 amino acids: CASSLGLRGSGNSYEQYF. The DNA for the CDR3 is TGTGCCAGCAGCTTAGGCCTAAGGGGTAGCGGGAACTCCTACGAGCAGTACTTC.